This record concerns one T cell receptor (beta chain) sequence. The data belong to a study of blood T cell repertoires in COVID-19. Overall study: Sample material is recorded as cDNA or gDNA derived from T cells, B-cell-depleted T cells, or PBMCs.

Repertoires were generated with immunoSEQ multiplex PCR, while TCRdb's copy carries only in-frame clones and drops some. The sample includes more than 200,000 clones, approximately 86% seen only once; the top ten take 1.5% to 2%. This CDR3 has 14 residues. Trimming stripped 2 bases from V and 8 bases from J, with 12 bases between. Germline CDR1 reads SGHAT; CDR2 reads FQNNGV. Study members were between roughly 18 and 90 years old and lived in approximately 25 US regions. Membership in each cohort depended on participant-reported clinical history. Either two negative PCRs, clearance, or symptom resolution qualified Cohort 3 donors as recovered.

The V and J genes are TRBV11-2 and TRBJ1-4; maybe TRBD1 (5 bases). Sequencing was done on a sample of PBMCs or T cells enriched from blood (not recorded which). The clonotype was recovered from a woman aged 50 to 60 who had recovered from COVID-19. The CDR3 nucleotides are TGTGCCAGCAGCTTAAACCAGGGAAGGGAAAAACTGTTTTTT. It yields the protein CASSLNQGREKLFF.